This T cell receptor beta chain appears in the sequencing data of a study of shared clonotypes between healthy human individuals. V gave up 0 bases and J gave up 2 bases, with 10 bases separating them. CDR1 is PRHDT and CDR2 is FYEKMQ in the germline V gene (reference sequence). The CDR3 contains 15 residues. Method: immunoSEQ multiplex PCR; TCRdb's copy keeps in-frame clones and lacks some. The table includes more than 2 million clones, around 93% detected once. CD8 cells regarded as naive lacked CD45RO, were positively chosen for CCR7, and omitted terminally differentiated effector memory CD45RA+ cells.

This chain uses TRBV13 with TRBJ1-2, with unresolved D. Sequenced sample: naive CD8+ T cells from PBMCs. The source is a man between 18 and 29 years old in good health. Some clones in this sample may be carry-over from other donors' samples. The CDR3 DNA is TGTGCCAGCAGCTTAGGTGGTCAGCTGAACTATGGCTACACCTTC. It specifies CASSLGGQLNYGYTF.